This TCR beta chain was recovered during a study of cytomegalovirus exposure and HLA in healthy donors. Overall study: Earlier results showed 90 million to 120 million unique TCR beta sequences derived from about 179 million T cells. For the roughly 400 genotyped donors, over 80% fell within the Caucasian-associated ancestry cluster. Study findings and constraints: Specificity for CMV antigens was confirmed in vitro for a few of the CMV-associated chains. TCR beta sequences reportedly predicted most subjects' HLA-A and HLA-B alleles accurately.

CDR1 is SGHDT, CDR2 YYEEEE, per germline. V dropped 0 bases and J dropped 6 bases, with 9 bases sitting between them. This CDR3 region has 14 residues. The PCR ran on 60 Vbeta and 13 Jbeta primers. The protocol was immunoSEQ multiplex PCR, while the TCRdb copy is restricted to in-frame clones and leaves out a portion. This table holds some 200,000 clones. As regards this clone: Its antigen is as yet unknown.

The chain combines TRBV5-6 with TRBJ2-2, with D possibly being TRBD2 (6 bases). The sequencing input was PBMCs. The clonotype comes from a woman aged 18-29 years in good health and CMV-seropositive. CDR3 sequence (DNA): TGTGCCAGCAGCTTGGAGACGGGGGCCGGGGAGCTGTTTTTT. This codes for CASSLETGAGELFF. Drawing the rest from reference TRBV5-6 and TRBJ2-2, the complete variable domain is DAGVTQSPTHLIKTRGQQVTLRCSPKSGHDTVSWYQQALGQGPQFIFQYYEEEERQRGNFPDRFSGHQFPNYSSELNVNALLLGDSALYLCASSLETGAGELFFGEGSRLTVL.